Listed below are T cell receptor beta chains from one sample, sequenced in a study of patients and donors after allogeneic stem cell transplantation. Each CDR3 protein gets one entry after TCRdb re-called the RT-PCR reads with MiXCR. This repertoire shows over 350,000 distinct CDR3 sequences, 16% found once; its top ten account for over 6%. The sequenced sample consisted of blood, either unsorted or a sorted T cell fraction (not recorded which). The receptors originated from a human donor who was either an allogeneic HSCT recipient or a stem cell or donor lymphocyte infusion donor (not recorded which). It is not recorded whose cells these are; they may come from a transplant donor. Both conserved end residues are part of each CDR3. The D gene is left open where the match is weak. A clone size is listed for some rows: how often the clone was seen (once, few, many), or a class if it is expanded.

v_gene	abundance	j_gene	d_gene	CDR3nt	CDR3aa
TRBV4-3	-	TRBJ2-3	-	TGCGCCAGCAGCCAAGATTGGCCAGACAGCACAGATACGCAGTATTTT	CASSQDWPDSTDTQYF
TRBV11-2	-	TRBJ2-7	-	TGTGCCAGCGGATCCGGGGGGCACGAGCAGTACTTC	CASGSGGHEQYF
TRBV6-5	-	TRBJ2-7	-	TGTGCCAGCAGTTACTCGACGGGCGAGCAGTACTTC	CASSYSTGEQYF
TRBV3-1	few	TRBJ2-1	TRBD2	TGTGCCAGCAGAAACGTCCTAGCGGGAGGGCCAGATGAGCAGTTCTTC	CASRNVLAGGPDEQFF
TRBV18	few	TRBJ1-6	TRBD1	TGTGCCAGCTCACCCGCAGGGGGAAATTATAATTCACCCCTCCACTTT	CASSPAGGNYNSPLHF
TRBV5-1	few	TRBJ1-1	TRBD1	TGCGCCAGCAGCCAGGGACAGCCGAACACTGAAGCTTTCTTT	CASSQGQPNTEAFF
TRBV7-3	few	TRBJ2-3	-	TGTGCCAGCAGCTTATGGGGCCCGGGGGGCACAGATACGCAGTATTTT	CASSLWGPGGTDTQYF
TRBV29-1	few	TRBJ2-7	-	TGCAGCGTGGGGGACCGCAGCTCCTACGAGCAGTACTTC	CSVGDRSSYEQYF
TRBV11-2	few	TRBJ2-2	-	TGTGCCAGCAGCTTAGATGTACAGTCCCTCCCGGTGAACGGGGAGCTGTTTTTT	CASSLDVQSLPVNGELFF
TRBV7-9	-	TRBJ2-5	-	TGTGCCAGCGGGCTGGGAGGAGAGACCCAGTACTTC	CASGLGGETQYF
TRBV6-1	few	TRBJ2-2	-	TGTGCCAGCAGCTATGCCGGGAGTCGGGGCACCGGGGAGCTGTTTTTT	CASSYAGSRGTGELFF
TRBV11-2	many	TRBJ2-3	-	TGTGCCAGCAGCTTAGGCCCGGCTATGGCCGATACGCAGTATTTT	CASSLGPAMADTQYF
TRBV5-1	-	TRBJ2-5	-	TGCGCCAGCAGCTTGGTTCCAGGGGGGATTCAAGAGACCCAGTACTTC	CASSLVPGGIQETQYF
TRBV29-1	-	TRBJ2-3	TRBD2	TGCAGCGTTGAGAAGCGACTAGCGGGTACAGATACGCAGTATTTT	CSVEKRLAGTDTQYF
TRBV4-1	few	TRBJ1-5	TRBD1	TGCGCCAGCAGCCAAGTGGGAGGTCCAGGGGGAAGGCCCCAGCATTTT	CASSQVGGPGGRPQHF
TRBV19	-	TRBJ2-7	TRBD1	TGTGCCAGTCGCGGACAGGGGAATTCCTACGAGCAGTACTTC	CASRGQGNSYEQYF
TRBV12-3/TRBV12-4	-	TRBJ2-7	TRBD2	TGTGCCAGCAGTATTAGCGGGAGGGGACGGTCATGGTACTTC	CASSISGRGRSWYF
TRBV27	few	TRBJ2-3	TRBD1	TGTGCCAGCAGTTTATTAAACAGGGGCGGAGATACGCAGTATTTT	CASSLLNRGGDTQYF
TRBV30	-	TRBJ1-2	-	TGTGCCTGGAGTCTCACCTTGGGCTATGGCTACACCTTC	CAWSLTLGYGYTF
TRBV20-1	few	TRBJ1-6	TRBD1	TGCAGTGCTAGATACAGGGGCAATAATTCACCCCTCCACTTT	CSARYRGNNSPLHF
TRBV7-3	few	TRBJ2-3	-	TGTGCCAGCAGCCCCGACAGTCGCACAGATACGCAGTATTTT	CASSPDSRTDTQYF
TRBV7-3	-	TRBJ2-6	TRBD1	TGTGCCAGCAGCTTACGGACAGGGACAGGGGCCAACGTCCTGACTTTC	CASSLRTGTGANVLTF
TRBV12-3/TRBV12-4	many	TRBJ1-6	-	TGTGCCAGCACCCACCCCAATTCACCCCTCCACTTT	CASTHPNSPLHF
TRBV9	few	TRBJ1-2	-	TGTGCCAGCTTCCCGGGAGCAGGGCTAAACTATGGCTACACCTTC	CASFPGAGLNYGYTF
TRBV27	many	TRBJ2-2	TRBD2	TGTGCCAGCAGAAGGGACTACCACACCGGGGAGCTGTTTTTT	CASRRDYHTGELFF
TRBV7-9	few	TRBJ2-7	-	TGTGCCAGCAGCCCAGCGCCATCTGGCGGGGTCTCCTACGAGCAGTACTTC	CASSPAPSGGVSYEQYF
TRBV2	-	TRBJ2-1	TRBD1	TGTGCCAACCTCCGGGACAGGGTAGGCAATGAGCAGTTCTTC	CANLRDRVGNEQFF
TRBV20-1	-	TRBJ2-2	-	TGCAGTGCTAGAGATCCTGGGACGAGGATCCGCACCGGGGAGCTGTTTTTT	CSARDPGTRIRTGELFF
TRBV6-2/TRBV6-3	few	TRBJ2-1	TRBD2	TGTGCCAGCAGTGCACTAGCGGCTTACAATGAGCAGTTCTTC	CASSALAAYNEQFF
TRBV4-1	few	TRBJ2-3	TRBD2	TGCGCCAGCAGCCAAACGGGACTAGCGGTGGATACGCAGTATTTT	CASSQTGLAVDTQYF
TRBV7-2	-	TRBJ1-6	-	TGTGCCAGCAGCTTCAGGGGTTATTCACCCCTCCACTTT	CASSFRGYSPLHF
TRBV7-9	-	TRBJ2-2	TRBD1	TGTGCCAGCAGCTTGCGGGGACAGGGGGCGCGGACCGGGGAGCTGTTTTTT	CASSLRGQGARTGELFF
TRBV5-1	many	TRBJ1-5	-	TGCGCCAGCAGCTTAGGGGAGGATCAGCCCCAGCATTTT	CASSLGEDQPQHF
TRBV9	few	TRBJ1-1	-	TGTGCCAGCAGCCCGACCGGCTGGGATGGCACTGAAGCTTTCTTT	CASSPTGWDGTEAFF
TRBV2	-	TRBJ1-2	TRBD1	TGTGCCAGCAGTCTAGACAGGGGAAACGGCGGCTACACCTTC	CASSLDRGNGGYTF
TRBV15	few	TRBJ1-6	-	TGTGCCACCAGGTCGGGACGGTTAAATTCACCCCTCCACTTT	CATRSGRLNSPLHF
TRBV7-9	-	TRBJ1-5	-	TGTGCCAGCAGCCTCATCGGTGATCCCCAGCATTTT	CASSLIGDPQHF